This T cell receptor (beta chain) derives from a study of blood T cell repertoires in COVID-19. The overall study: Some COVID-19 samples were acute and others convalescent; all came from the United States, Italy and Spain. The analysed material was cDNA or gDNA that came from T cells, B-cell-depleted T cells, or PBMCs.

CDR3 length equals 14 residues. Trimming stripped 4 bases from V and 3 bases from J, with 14 bases between. From germline, CDR1 is SGHRS and CDR2 YFSETQ. Under the authors' procedure: Estimated nucleated cell counts came from reference gene primer amplification. Assay used: immunoSEQ multiplex PCR; TCRdb lists only in-frame clones, some missing. V, J and clone size reflect that table, while D and trimming were determined from the DNA. The table records about 490,000 clones, 75% to 90% of them present only once. Sequencing was performed on peripheral blood. The receptor's source is a human donor in a cohort sampled during active COVID-19. V is TRBV5-1 and J is TRBJ2-7; no clear D. CDR3 sequence reads: CASSNSHISYEQYF. As DNA, the CDR3 is TGCGCCAGCAGCAATTCTCACATAAGCTACGAGCAGTACTTC.